This T cell receptor beta chain was documented in a study of tumor-infiltrating lymphocytes in oesophageal squamous cell carcinoma. Looked up from germline, CDR1 is MNHNS and CDR2 is SASEGT. The CDR3 sequence is 14 residues long. V was shortened by 3 bases and J by 5 bases, with 13 bases between the two germline ends. TCRdb redid the calling of the PCR reads with MiXCR, one entry per CDR3 protein. The profile shows around 16,000 distinct CDR3 sequences, approximately 46% of them singletons. This receptor was identified in a female donor with esophageal squamous cell carcinoma. Sequencing was carried out using blood. The gene calls are TRBV6-1 and TRBJ2-5; no clear D gene. DNA for the CDR3: TGTGCCAGCAGTGATGGGTCAGAATCTGAGACCCAGTACTTC. Its translation: CASSDGSESETQYF.